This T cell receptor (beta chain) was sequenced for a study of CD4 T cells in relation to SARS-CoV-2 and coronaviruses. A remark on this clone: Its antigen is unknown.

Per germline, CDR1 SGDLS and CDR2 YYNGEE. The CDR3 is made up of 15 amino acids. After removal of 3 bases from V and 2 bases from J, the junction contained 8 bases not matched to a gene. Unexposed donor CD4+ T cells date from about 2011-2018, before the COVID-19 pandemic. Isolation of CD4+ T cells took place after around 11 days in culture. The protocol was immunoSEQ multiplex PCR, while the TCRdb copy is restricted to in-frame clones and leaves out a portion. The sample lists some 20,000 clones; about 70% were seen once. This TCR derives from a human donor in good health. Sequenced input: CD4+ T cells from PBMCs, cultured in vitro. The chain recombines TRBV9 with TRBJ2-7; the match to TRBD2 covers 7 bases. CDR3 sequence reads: CASSARPSGPYEQYF. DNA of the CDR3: TGTGCCAGCAGCGCCCGGCCTAGCGGCCCCTACGAGCAGTACTTC.